Below are 28 T cell receptor beta chains sequenced from a single sample in a study of T cell responses to AZD1222 COVID-19 vaccine. Some clones are missing from TCRdb's copy, which holds only in-frame ones; the method was immunoSEQ multiplex PCR. The sample shows some 94,000 clones, approximately 90% of them seen only once. Sequences were derived from peripheral blood, sampled 28 days after the second AZD1222 dose. These receptors all come from an adult who received the AZD1222 COVID-19 vaccine.

The chain joins TRBV6-5 to TRBJ2-3; 8 bases are a match to TRBD1. In germline, CDR1 is MNHEY, CDR2 SVGAGI. The CDR3 has 16 amino acids. J was trimmed by 2 bases and V by 0 bases; bases with no gene match: 4. The CDR3 spells CASSYSRTGFTDTQYF. The CDR3 region has the DNA TGTGCCAGCAGTTACTCACGGACAGGGTTCACAGATACGCAGTATTTT.

The chain couples TRBV7-9 to TRBJ2-7, with D possibly being TRBD2 (5 bases). V shed 2 bases and J shed 0 bases, with 11 bases lying between them. The CDR3 is 15 amino acids. Germline CDR1 and CDR2: SEHNR and FQNEAQ (reference sequence). CDR3 protein: CASSLQRANSYEQYF. The DNA for the CDR3 is TGTGCCAGCAGCTTACAGAGGGCCAACTCCTACGAGCAGTACTTC.

J is TRBJ2-5 and V is TRBV4-2, with D hard to call. Trimming cost V 1 base and J 2 bases, with 11 bases left between them. CDR1 and CDR2 (germline): LGHNA, YNFKEQ. The CDR3 spans 15 residues. The CDR3 loop is CASSQASLGQETQYF. For the CDR3, the DNA is TGTGCCAGCAGCCAAGCATCCCTAGGGCAAGAGACCCAGTACTTC.

The chain is built from TRBV4-1 and TRBJ2-3; D tentatively fits TRBD1 or TRBD2 (5 bases each). The CDR3 length is 16 residues. From germline, CDR1 is MGHRA and CDR2 YSYEKL. With 0 bases removed from V and 5 bases from J, the gap between germline ends came to 15 bases. CDR3: CASSQDNEGWVDTQYF. The CDR3 DNA reads as TGCGCCAGCAGCCAAGATAACGAGGGGTGGGTAGATACGCAGTATTTT.

This clone has more than one count but fewer than ten. This chain connects TRBV3-1 (or the pseudogene TRBV3-2) to TRBJ1-1; D unclear. This CDR3 has 12 residues. Germline V gene data show CDR1 as LGHDT and CDR2 as YNNKEL (reference sequence). The V end was cut by 4 bases, the J end by 8 bases, with 11 bases between. The CDR3 reads CASSPSRGEAFF. The CDR3 DNA reads as TGTGCCAGCAGCCCCTCTCGAGGGGAAGCTTTCTTT.

This chain connects TRBV7-2 to TRBJ2-5, with 7 bases lining up with TRBD2. With V trimmed by 3 bases and J by 2 bases, 3 bases remained unmatched. This CDR3 contains 14 residues. Germline values: CDR1 SGHTA, CDR2 FQGNSA. The CDR3 is CASSLVGGQETQYF. The CDR3, as DNA: TGTGCCAGCAGCTTGGTGGGGGGGCAAGAGACCCAGTACTTC. The full variable domain, completed using reference TRBV7-2 and TRBJ2-5, is GAGVSQSPSNKVTEKGKDVELRCDPISGHTALYWYRQSLGQGLEFLIYFQGNSAPDKSGLPSDRFSAERTGGSVSTLTIQRTQQEDSAVYLCASSLVGGQETQYFGPGTRLLVL.

The V call is TRBV5-1, the J call TRBJ2-7; either TRBD1 or TRBD2 may fit D (5 bases each). Per the germline V gene, CDR1 is SGHRS and CDR2 is YFSETQ. This CDR3 has 15 amino acids. Trimming stripped 3 bases from V and 2 bases from J, with 15 bases between. The CDR3 coding sequence is TGCGCCAGCAGCTCCACACGAGGGGATACCTACGAGCAGTACTTC. This translates into CASSSTRGDTYEQYF.

V and J are TRBV11-2 and TRBJ2-5; D is uncertain. V lost 6 bases to trimming and J lost 2 bases, with 1 base between them. This CDR3 contains 10 residues. Germline CDR1 and CDR2: SGHAT and FQNNGV. The CDR3 region has the DNA TGTGCCAGCAGTCAAGAGACCCAGTACTTC. It translates to CASSQETQYF.

This chain connects TRBV5-4 to TRBJ2-1; 11 bases agree with TRBD2. This CDR3 region has 17 residues. CDR1 is SGHNT, CDR2 YYREEE, per germline (reference sequence). Unmatched junction bases numbered 8, after V lost 4 bases and J lost 2 bases. CDR3 nucleotide sequence: TGTGCCAGCAGCAAGTATAGCGGGGGGGCGGCCTACAATGAGCAGTTCTTC. Translated, it gives CASSKYSGGAAYNEQFF.

This clone appeared once. The rearrangement joins TRBV28 to TRBJ2-7; unclear D gene. Germline V gene sequence: CDR1 MDHEN, CDR2 SYDVKM. The CDR3 has 17 amino acids. Deletions cut 2 bases from V and 0 bases from J, with 17 bases between. The CDR3 spells CASSLTQPRRSSYEQYF. CDR3 nucleotides: TGTGCCAGCAGTTTAACCCAACCTAGGCGGAGCTCCTACGAGCAGTACTTC.

V and J are TRBV4-1 and TRBJ1-1, with D tentatively TRBD1 (5 bases). The length of the CDR3 is 14 residues. Germline values: CDR1 MGHRA, CDR2 YSYEKL. Trimming shortened V by 0 bases and J by 5 bases, and 10 bases separated the two germline ends. The CDR3 bases are TGCGCCAGCAGCCAAGAGGTGGGGGTGACTGAAGCTTTCTTT. This translates into CASSQEVGVTEAFF.

This clone was observed a few times. The chain links TRBV9 to TRBJ1-3; tentative D call: TRBD1 (5 bases). The CDR3 runs to 14 residues. Germline V CDR1 and CDR2: SGDLS, YYNGEE. Trimming pared 0 bases from V and 4 bases from J, leaving 8 bases between. In nucleotides, the CDR3 is TGTGCCAGCAGCGTAGGGGGCACAGGAAACACCATATATTTT. Protein: CASSVGGTGNTIYF.

The chain recombines TRBV6-2 or TRBV6-3 with TRBJ2-7; D possibly uses TRBD1 or TRBD2 (5 bases each). The CDR3 contains 14 residues. V lost 2 bases and J lost 2, with 10 bases in between. Germline V gene sequence: CDR1 MNHEY, CDR2 SVGEGT. CDR3 protein: CASSYRDPPYEQYF. The CDR3 coding sequence is TGTGCCAGCAGTTACCGGGACCCTCCCTACGAGCAGTACTTC.

This chain uses TRBV5-4 with TRBJ1-4; 7 nucleotides align to TRBD1. The V segment lost 4 bases and the J segment 2 bases; nucleotides outside the gene matches: 2. CDR3 length: 14 residues. From germline, CDR1 is SGHNT and CDR2 YYREEE (reference sequence). CDR3 sequence reads: CASSPDRTNEKLFF. In nucleotides, the CDR3 is TGTGCCAGCAGCCCGGACAGGACTAATGAAAAACTGTTTTTT.

The chain links TRBV28 to TRBJ1-6; a possible D gene is TRBD1 (5 bases). CDR1 and CDR2 (germline): MDHEN, SYDVKM. The ends were cut back, 1 base at V and 0 bases at J, with 16 bases in the middle. CDR3 length: 19 amino acids. CDR3 sequence reads: CASSLYSRAIHSYNSPLHF. The DNA for the CDR3 is TGTGCCAGCAGTTTATACTCCAGGGCGATTCACTCCTATAATTCACCCCTCCACTTT. Combining the CDR3 with reference TRBV28 and TRBJ1-6 gives the whole variable domain DVKVTQSSRYLVKRTGEKVFLECVQDMDHENMFWYRQDPGLGLRLIYFSYDVKMKEKGDIPEGYSVSREKKERFSLILESASTNQTSMYLCASSLYSRAIHSYNSPLHFGNGTRLTVT.

The count of this clone is one. The chain is built from TRBV12-3 or TRBV12-4 and TRBJ1-6, with 7 bases that match TRBD1. The CDR3 length is 12 residues. The junction had 5 bases not matched to a gene; V was cut back by 8 bases and J by 10 bases. Here the CDR3 reads CASRDRESPLHF. CDR3 nucleotides: TGTGCCAGCCGGGACAGAGAGTCACCCCTCCACTTT.

The chain combines TRBV18 with TRBJ1-1; weak D call: TRBD1 (5 bases). The CDR3 is 13 amino acids. Germline V gene data show CDR1 as KGHSH and CDR2 as LQKENI. Trimming took off 5 bases at V and 6 bases at J, with 13 bases between the two ends. The CDR3 spells CASSTAGRPEAFF. DNA for the CDR3: TGTGCCAGCTCAACGGCAGGGAGGCCTGAAGCTTTCTTT.

This clone was observed a single time. The chain recombines TRBV15 with TRBJ1-3, with a weak D call TRBD1 (6 bases). The V gene lost 9 bases and the J gene lost 0 bases, with 21 bases spanning the gap. The CDR3 has 17 residues. Germline V gene data show CDR1 as LNHNV and CDR2 as YYDKDF (reference sequence). In nucleotides, the CDR3 is TGTGCCACGAGTAACGACGCACAGGGCTCCTCTGGAAACACCATATATTTT. Residues: CATSNDAQGSSGNTIYF.

The rearrangement links TRBV19 to TRBJ1-2; TRBD1 matches 9 bases. With 6 bases clipped from V and 4 bases from J, the junction kept 3 bases outside the gene matches. Germline assignment: CDR1 LNHDA and CDR2 SQIVND (reference sequence). This CDR3 spans 13 amino acids. The CDR3 DNA follows: TGTGCCAGTAGGGGACAGGGCCTCTATGGCTACACCTTC. It yields the protein CASRGQGLYGYTF.

V gene TRBV19 combines with J gene TRBJ2-1; D is ambiguous. Germline V gene sequence: CDR1 LNHDA, CDR2 SQIVND (reference sequence). This CDR3 contains 14 residues. V gave up 2 bases and J gave up 4 bases, with 9 bases separating them. The CDR3 DNA follows: TGTGCCAGTAGTATAAGAGATTCTTACAATGAGCAGTTCTTC. Its protein is CASSIRDSYNEQFF.

J is TRBJ1-3 and V is TRBV4-1, with a tentative D call TRBD1 (6 bases). In germline, CDR1 is MGHRA, CDR2 YSYEKL. The length of the CDR3 is 19 residues. V lost 1 base and J lost 0, with 19 bases in between. CDR3 in amino acids: CASSQGRTGPGISGNTIYF. In nucleotides, the CDR3 is TGCGCCAGCAGCCAAGGCCGAACAGGGCCGGGTATCTCTGGAAACACCATATATTTT.

The V call is TRBV7-2, the J call TRBJ2-5; D uncertain. The V gene lost 11 bases and the J gene lost 1 base, with 14 bases spanning the gap. The CDR3 extends over 13 amino acids. Per the germline V gene, CDR1 is SGHTA and CDR2 is FQGNSA. CDR3 sequence reads: CALDVSGQETQYF. DNA for the CDR3: TGTGCCCTGGACGTCTCGGGCCAAGAGACCCAGTACTTC. The whole variable domain, remainder taken from reference TRBV7-2 and TRBJ2-5, is GAGVSQSPSNKVTEKGKDVELRCDPISGHTALYWYRQSLGQGLEFLIYFQGNSAPDKSGLPSDRFSAERTGGSVSTLTIQRTQQEDSAVYLCALDVSGQETQYFGPGTRLLVL.

Here the CDR3 reads CASSVSGGAVYEQFF. CDR3 DNA: TGCGCCAGCAGTGTCAGCGGGGGGGCCGTCTATGAGCAGTTCTTC. The V and J genes are TRBV10-2 and TRBJ2-1; TRBD2 matches at 10 bases. The length of the CDR3 is 15 residues. The germline V gene encodes CDR1 WSHSY and CDR2 SAAADI. With V trimmed by 4 bases and J by 8 bases, 8 bases remained unmatched.

CDR3 nucleotide sequence: TGTGCCAGCAGCGCGGACAGACGATCTTACGAGCAGTACTTC. It codes for CASSADRRSYEQYF. The chain uses TRBV5-6 and TRBJ2-7; TRBD1 is a possible D gene (6 bases). V shed 4 bases and J shed 4 bases, with 15 bases lying between them. CDR3 length: 14 amino acids. Per germline, CDR1 SGHDT and CDR2 YYEEEE.

This clone has more than one count but fewer than ten. This chain connects TRBV18 to TRBJ2-2, with 9 bases matching TRBD1. V was pared by 6 bases and J by 4 bases, with 6 bases of the junction left unmatched. This CDR3 spans 15 amino acids. Germline V gene data show CDR1 as KGHSH and CDR2 as LQKENI. The CDR3 region has the DNA TGTGCCAGCTCCCGAGGACAGGGGATCACCGGGGAGCTGTTTTTT. Protein: CASSRGQGITGELFF.

This clone was found once. This chain connects TRBV5-1 to TRBJ2-7, with TRBD1 matching over 11 bases. The CDR3 spans 19 residues. After removal of 1 base from V and 1 base from J, the junction contained 13 bases not matched to a gene. Germline lookup yields CDR1 SGHRS and CDR2 YFSETQ. CDR3 sequence: CASSLYSSRDRGVSYEQYF. The CDR3 DNA reads TGCGCCAGCAGCTTGTACTCAAGCCGGGACAGGGGGGTTTCCTACGAGCAGTACTTC.

The rearrangement uses TRBV5-1 and TRBJ2-2; D unresolved. Germline V CDR1 and CDR2: SGHRS, YFSETQ. CDR3 size: 15 residues. Trimming shortened V by 4 bases and J by 4 bases, and 14 bases separated the two germline ends. CDR3 sequence reads: CASSLNREVTGELFF. CDR3 bases: TGCGCCAGCAGCCTGAACAGAGAGGTCACCGGGGAGCTGTTTTTT.

The chain joins TRBV7-2 to TRBJ2-1, with D maybe TRBD1 (5 bases). Germline V lookup: CDR1 SGHTA, CDR2 FQGNSA. The length of the CDR3 is 12 residues. V was trimmed by 4 bases and J by 12 bases, leaving 13 bases between them. The CDR3 spells CASSSGSVVQFF. The DNA for the CDR3 is TGTGCCAGCAGCTCAGGGTCAGTGGTGCAGTTCTTC.